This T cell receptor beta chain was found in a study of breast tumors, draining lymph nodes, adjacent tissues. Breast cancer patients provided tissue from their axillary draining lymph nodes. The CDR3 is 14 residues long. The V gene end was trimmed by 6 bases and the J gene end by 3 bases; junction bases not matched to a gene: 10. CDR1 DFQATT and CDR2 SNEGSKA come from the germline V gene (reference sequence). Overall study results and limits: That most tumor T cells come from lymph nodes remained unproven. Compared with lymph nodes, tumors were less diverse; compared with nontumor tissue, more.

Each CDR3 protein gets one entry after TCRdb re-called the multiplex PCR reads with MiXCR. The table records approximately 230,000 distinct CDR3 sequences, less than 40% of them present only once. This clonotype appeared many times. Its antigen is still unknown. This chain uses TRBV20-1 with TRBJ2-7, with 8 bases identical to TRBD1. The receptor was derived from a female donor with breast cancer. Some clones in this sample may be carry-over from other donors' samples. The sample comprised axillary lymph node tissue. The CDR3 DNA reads TGCAGTGCAGCTAGACAGGGGAAGAGCTACGAGCAGTACTTC. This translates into CSAARQGKSYEQYF.